This TCR beta chain was identified in a study of ipilimumab plus nivolumab after autologous stem cell transplantation. Turning to the study itself: Patients received a median of about 5 ipilimumab and about 8 nivolumab doses.

Profiled with immunoSEQ multiplex PCR; TCRdb holds only in-frame clones, not every one. Here the sample spans roughly 11,000 clones, more than 65% being singletons. A note on this clone: Its antigen is not known.

Whole-study findings and limits: Authors suggest TCR repertoire, Treg phenotype and gut microbiota support further study.

Checkpoint therapy with ipilimumab 1 mg/kg began 14 to 28 days after transplant. Patients received nivolumab 3 mg/kg at weeks 1, 4, 7, 10, then fortnightly to week 26. Trimming cost V 7 bases and J 8 bases, with 15 bases left between them. The germline V gene encodes CDR1 MNHNS and CDR2 SASEGT. CDR3 size: 14 residues. The specimen comprised PBMCs, sampled in a trial of ipilimumab plus nivolumab as post-transplant consolidation. This sequence joins TRBV6-1 and TRBJ1-6, with a weak D call TRBD1 (5 bases). The origin of this receptor is a male donor with diffuse large B-cell lymphoma. Written as DNA, the CDR3 is TGTGCCAGCAACGGTCAGGGCTGGGATTCACCCCTCCACTTT. Translating gives CASNGQGWDSPLHF.